One sample yielded the 27 T cell receptor beta chains listed below, sequenced in a study of blood T cell repertoires in COVID-19. Data came from immunoSEQ multiplex PCR; TCRdb stores just in-frame clones and leaves some out. The repertoire holds roughly 700,000 clones, with over 80% as singletons. The specimen sequenced was peripheral blood. The source is a woman under 30 with acute or convalescent COVID-19.

The chain has TRBV12-3 or TRBV12-4 and TRBJ1-2, with D tentatively TRBD1 (5 bases). Trimming pared 5 bases from V and 3 bases from J, leaving 10 bases between. The CDR3 contains 13 residues. The CDR3 nucleotides read TGTGCCAGCAGTCTGACAGTTTACTATGGCTACACCTTC. Amino acid sequence: CASSLTVYYGYTF.

This chain uses TRBV6-5 with TRBJ1-1; D is undetermined. With 4 bases removed from V and 6 bases from J, the gap between germline ends came to 18 bases. The CDR3 consists of 15 residues. Germline lookup yields CDR1 MNHEY and CDR2 SVGAGI. The CDR3 is CASSSRVSLGAEAFF. CDR3 nucleotides: TGTGCCAGCAGTTCCCGAGTCTCCCTCGGGGCTGAAGCTTTCTTT.

The rearrangement joins TRBV7-2 to TRBJ1-1; D remains unclear. The CDR3 has 12 amino acids. V was trimmed by 3 bases and J by 8 bases, leaving 10 bases between them. Germline CDR1 reads SGHTA; CDR2 reads FQGNSA. CDR3 DNA: TGTGCCAGCAGCTTCGCGGTCCGGGAAGCTTTCTTT. This sequence encodes CASSFAVREAFF.

The gene calls are TRBV9 and TRBJ2-3; 8 bases match TRBD2. The CDR3 consists of 15 residues. V was pared by 3 bases and J by 4 bases, with 7 bases of the junction left unmatched. The germline CDR1 and CDR2 sequences are SGDLS and YYNGEE. For the CDR3, the DNA is TGTGCCAGCAGCGCCCGCGGGGGGCCTCCAGATACGCAGTATTTT. Translated, it gives CASSARGGPPDTQYF.

The rearrangement joins TRBV14 to TRBJ2-7; TRBD1 is a possible D gene (6 bases). Germline values: CDR1 SGHDN, CDR2 FVKESK. The CDR3 is 14 amino acids. V was pared by 1 base and J by 2 bases, with 9 bases between. The CDR3 bases are TGTGCCAGCAGCCAAGTGTCAGGGGCCTACGAGCAGTACTTC. Translated: CASSQVSGAYEQYF. Complete variable domain (other parts from reference TRBV14 and TRBJ2-7): EAGVTQFPSHSVIEKGQTVTLRCDPISGHDNLYWYRRVMGKEIKFLLHFVKESKQDESGMPNNRFLAERTGGTYSTLKVQPAELEDSGVYFCASSQVSGAYEQYFGPGTRLTVT.

This clone was seen a few times. V and J are TRBV29-1 and TRBJ1-2; D remains ambiguous. The length of the CDR3 is 13 residues. V was cut by 2 bases and J by 5 bases, with 12 bases left in between. Germline lookup yields CDR1 SQVTM and CDR2 ANQGSEA. The CDR3 DNA sequence: TGCAGCGTTGAAATAACAGACCCATATGGCTACACCTTC. It is translated as CSVEITDPYGYTF. The variable domain in full, completed from reference TRBV29-1 and TRBJ1-2, reads SAVISQKPSRDICQRGTSLTIQCQVDSQVTMMFWYRQQPGQSLTLIATANQGSEATYESGFVIDKFPISRPNLTFSTLTVSNMSPEDSSIYLCSVEITDPYGYTFGSGTRLTVV.

In DNA form, the CDR3 reads TGTGCCAGTAGTATTTTGGGGGCCGAGGAGACCCAGTACTTC. It yields the protein CASSILGAEETQYF. The V and J genes are TRBV19 and TRBJ2-5; D might be TRBD1 (6 bases). Germline CDR1 LNHDA, CDR2 SQIVND (reference sequence). V lost 3 bases to trimming and J lost 5 bases, with 13 bases between them. This CDR3 comprises 14 residues.

The CDR3 loop reads CASSDRGRRSRNTEAFF. As DNA, the CDR3 is TGTGCCAGCAGTGACAGGGGGCGCCGATCGAGGAACACTGAAGCTTTCTTT. The V and J genes are TRBV25-1 and TRBJ1-1; 8 positions agree with TRBD1. Germline trimming cut 3 bases from V and 1 base from J; bases unmatched to any gene: 10. The CDR3 consists of 17 residues. CDR1 and CDR2 from the germline V gene are MGHDK and SYGVNS.

The chain couples TRBV19 to TRBJ1-5; 7 bases match TRBD1. The CDR3 extends over 15 amino acids. Per germline, CDR1 LNHDA and CDR2 SQIVND (reference sequence). V gave up 5 bases and J gave up 4 bases; unmatched junction bases: 8. In DNA form, the CDR3 reads TGTGCCAGTAGTCTAGGACAGGTGAAGAATCAGCCCCAGCATTTT. Protein product: CASSLGQVKNQPQHF.

The V gene is TRBV19, the J gene TRBJ2-7, with D possibly matching TRBD1 (5 bases). Germline CDR1 and CDR2: LNHDA and SQIVND (reference sequence). V gave up 2 bases and J gave up 2 bases, with 7 bases separating them. This CDR3 has 13 residues. CDR3 in amino acids: CASSITDTYEQYF. CDR3 DNA sequence: TGTGCCAGTAGTATAACGGACACCTACGAGCAGTACTTC.

J is TRBJ1-4 and V is TRBV27; D gene ambiguous. Trimming took off 4 bases at V and 8 bases at J, with 11 bases between the two ends. Germline CDR1 MNHEY, CDR2 SMNVEV (reference sequence). The CDR3 has 13 amino acids. The CDR3 DNA reads TGTGCCAGCAGTTCGGGAAGGGTCGAAAAACTGTTTTTT. Protein sequence: CASSSGRVEKLFF.

In this sample, this clone turned up a few times. This chain uses TRBV11-2 with TRBJ1-2; 9 bases are a match to TRBD1. After removal of 6 bases from V and 0 bases from J, the junction contained 5 bases not matched to a gene. CDR3 length equals 15 residues. Germline-derived CDR1 and CDR2 are SGHAT and FQNNGV. CDR3: CASSRGTGSNYGYTF. Written as DNA, the CDR3 is TGTGCCAGCAGTAGGGGGACAGGGTCTAACTATGGCTACACCTTC.

The chain is built from TRBV10-3 and TRBJ1-4; 7 nucleotides align to TRBD1. Germline assignment: CDR1 ENHRY and CDR2 SYGVKD. This CDR3 spans 17 amino acids. J gave up 8 bases and V 0 bases, and 12 bases lay outside the gene matches. The CDR3 is CAISESGGRGRGEKLFF. CDR3 nucleotides: TGTGCCATCAGTGAGTCGGGTGGAAGGGGGCGAGGGGAAAAACTGTTTTTT.

V and J are TRBV6-5 and TRBJ2-1; 7 bases are a match to TRBD2. The CDR3 has 15 amino acids. V was pared by 6 bases and J by 6 bases, with 11 bases of the junction left unmatched. From germline, CDR1 is MNHEY and CDR2 SVGAGI. CDR3 amino acids: CASRNTGGTGNEQFF. The CDR3, as DNA: TGTGCCAGCAGGAACACCGGGGGGACGGGCAATGAGCAGTTCTTC.

The CDR3 reads CASSSLPKRVQPQHF. CDR3 in DNA: TGTGCCAGCAGCAGTCTTCCCAAACGGGTTCAGCCCCAGCATTTT. The chain joins TRBV9 to TRBJ1-5; D not certain. V dropped 4 bases and J dropped 6 bases, with 17 bases sitting between them. The length of the CDR3 is 15 residues. In germline, CDR1 is SGDLS, CDR2 YYNGEE.

This chain connects TRBV7-8 to TRBJ1-5; TRBD1 might be the D (6 bases). Between the trimmed V and J ends, which lost 5 bases and 3 bases, there was a span of 14 bases. This CDR3 has 15 residues. The germline V gene has CDR1 SGHVS and CDR2 FQNEAQ. Here the CDR3 DNA reads TGTGCCAGCAGCCCCCTTAGACAGGACAATCAGCCCCAGCATTTT. Translation gives CASSPLRQDNQPQHF.

The V and J genes are TRBV5-1 and TRBJ2-3; D possibly corresponds to TRBD2 (6 bases). The CDR3 spans 14 residues. The germline V and J ends were trimmed by 5 bases and 0 bases, with 10 bases remaining between them. CDR1 and CDR2 from the germline V gene are SGHRS and YFSETQ. CDR3 nucleotides: TGCGCCAGCAGACCGGGGGAGAGCACAGATACGCAGTATTTT. Its translation: CASRPGESTDTQYF.

This sequence joins TRBV2 and TRBJ1-5; possible D gene TRBD1, 5 bases. Deletions cut 6 bases from V and 7 bases from J, with 19 bases between. Germline CDR1 reads SNHLY; CDR2 reads FYNNEI. The CDR3 consists of 15 residues. Written as DNA, the CDR3 is TGTGCCAGCAGGCCCGGGACTCTCAGGTTCCAGCCCCAGCATTTT. The encoded protein is CASRPGTLRFQPQHF.

The CDR3 loop reads CASSQAPGQGYEQYF. In nucleotides, the CDR3 is TGCGCCAGCAGCCAAGCCCCGGGACAGGGCTACGAGCAGTACTTC. This chain uses TRBV4-1 with TRBJ2-7; 9 nucleotides match TRBD1. The germline V gene has CDR1 MGHRA and CDR2 YSYEKL. Trimming cost V 1 base and J 3 bases; bases outside gene matches: 4. The CDR3 has 15 residues.

This chain connects TRBV19 to TRBJ2-3; 10 bases align to TRBD2. The ends lost 6 bases at V and 2 bases at J; junction bases unmatched: 5. There are 15 residues in the CDR3. The germline V gene has CDR1 LNHDA and CDR2 SQIVND (reference sequence). CDR3 DNA: TGTGCCAGTAGGCCGACTAGCGGGTACACAGATACGCAGTATTTT. Its translation is CASRPTSGYTDTQYF. The full variable domain, rest sourced from reference TRBV19 and TRBJ2-3, is DGGITQSPKYLFRKEGQNVTLSCEQNLNHDAMYWYRQDPGQGLRLIYYSQIVNDFQKGDIAEGYSVSREKKESFPLTVTSAQKNPTAFYLCASRPTSGYTDTQYFGPGTRLTVL.

The V call is TRBV6-5, the J call TRBJ1-5, with D hard to call. With 2 bases removed from V and 4 bases from J, the gap between germline ends came to 6 bases. Per the germline V gene, CDR1 is MNHEY and CDR2 is SVGAGI. The CDR3 spans 13 residues. CDR3 protein: CASSYDKNQPQHF. The CDR3 DNA follows: TGTGCCAGCAGTTACGACAAAAATCAGCCCCAGCATTTT.

The chain couples TRBV11-2 to TRBJ1-4; 8 bases are shared with TRBD1. CDR1 SGHAT and CDR2 FQNNGV come from the germline V gene. This CDR3 region has 15 residues. After removal of 5 bases from V and 0 bases from J, the junction contained 2 bases not matched to a gene. As DNA, the CDR3 is TGTGCCAGCAGCCAGGGGGCTTCAACTAATGAAAAACTGTTTTTT. It specifies CASSQGASTNEKLFF.

The CDR3 coding sequence is TGCGCCAGCAGCCAGCAGGGTTACACTGAAGCTTTCTTT. Protein sequence: CASSQQGYTEAFF. V is TRBV4-3 and J is TRBJ1-1; possibly TRBD1 for D (5 bases). This CDR3 comprises 13 residues. The germline V and J ends were trimmed by 3 bases and 3 bases, with 8 bases remaining between them. Germline CDR1 reads LGHNA; CDR2 reads YSLEER.

V and J are TRBV3-1 (or the pseudogene TRBV3-2) and TRBJ2-4; D is unclear. The CDR3 covers 17 residues. Per the germline V gene, CDR1 is LGHDT and CDR2 is YNNKEL (reference sequence). With 0 bases removed from V and 1 base from J, the gap between germline ends came to 13 bases. The CDR3 sequence: CASSQDKALTAKNIQYF. CDR3 DNA: TGTGCCAGCAGCCAAGATAAAGCCTTAACGGCCAAAAACATTCAGTACTTC.

This chain connects TRBV5-1 to TRBJ1-5; D is possibly TRBD1 (5 bases). The CDR3 length is 15 residues. Germline values: CDR1 SGHRS, CDR2 YFSETQ. Trimming took 0 bases from V and 3 from J, leaving 10 bases between them. CDR3 coding DNA: TGCGCCAGCAGCTTGGCTGGCGGACACAATCAGCCCCAGCATTTT. Residues: CASSLAGGHNQPQHF.

The V and J genes are TRBV11-2 and TRBJ2-7, with TRBD2 matching 7 bases. Germline-derived CDR1 and CDR2 are SGHAT and FQNNGV. Trimming at V came to 2 bases and at J to 0 bases, leaving 4 bases not matched to a gene. There are 15 residues in the CDR3. CDR3 loop: CASSLMGEGSYEQYF. The CDR3 nucleotides read TGTGCCAGCAGCTTAATGGGGGAGGGCTCCTACGAGCAGTACTTC. Full variable domain (remainder filled in from reference TRBV11-2 and TRBJ2-7): EAGVAQSPRYKIIEKRQSVAFWCNPISGHATLYWYQQILGQGPKLLIQFQNNGVVDDSQLPKDRFSAERLKGVDSTLKIQPAKLEDSAVYLCASSLMGEGSYEQYFGPGTRLTVT.

The chain recombines TRBV5-8 with TRBJ1-5; D not certain. The CDR3 totals 13 residues. The V gene's germline CDR1 is SGHTS and CDR2 YDEGEE. The V gene lost 2 bases and the J gene lost 11 bases, with 14 bases spanning the gap. The CDR3 loop is CASSFVGRETQHF. In nucleotides, the CDR3 is TGTGCCAGCAGCTTCGTCGGTCGAGAAACCCAGCATTTT.